The rows below give T cell receptor beta chains drawn from one sample of a study of memory CD4+ T cells and cytomegalovirus serostatus. The table came from immunoSEQ multiplex PCR; TCRdb's copy has only in-frame clones and leaves some out. The sample carries about 82,000 clones, approximately 80% recorded once. Sequenced material: memory CD4+ T cells from blood. All receptors derive from an adult in good health and CMV-seronegative. Each CDR3 is given with its conserved first and last residue.

V gene: TRBV7-2; J gene: TRBJ1-5; CDR3 length: 12; CDR3 protein: CASSLSNQPQHF
V gene: TRBV7-2; J gene: TRBJ2-2; CDR3 length: 15; CDR3 protein: CASSLARDRTGELFF
V gene: TRBV6-1; J gene: TRBJ2-1; CDR3 length: 14; CDR3 protein: CASRPSGGAGEQFF
V gene: TRBV10-3; J gene: TRBJ2-5; CDR3 length: 13; CDR3 protein: CAINEGAQETQYF
V gene: TRBV9; J gene: TRBJ2-1; CDR3 length: 15; CDR3 protein: CASSADGGGAREQFF
V gene: TRBV18; J gene: TRBJ2-3; CDR3 length: 11; CDR3 protein: CASSPTDTQYF
V gene: TRBV7-9; J gene: TRBJ2-5; CDR3 length: 14; CDR3 protein: CASSLALVFGTQYF
V gene: TRBV29-1; J gene: TRBJ1-2; CDR3 length: 14; CDR3 protein: CSVISRELRYGYTF
V gene: TRBV18; J gene: TRBJ2-5; CDR3 length: 13; CDR3 protein: CASSQLVSETQYF
V gene: TRBV7-8; J gene: TRBJ1-1; CDR3 length: 15; CDR3 protein: CASSLVWGSNTEAFF
V gene: TRBV7-2; J gene: TRBJ1-2; CDR3 length: 12; CDR3 protein: CASSETGAGYTF
V gene: TRBV25-1; J gene: TRBJ1-6; CDR3 length: 15; CDR3 protein: CASSESGASGSPLHF
V gene: TRBV30; J gene: TRBJ2-5; CDR3 length: 11; CDR3 protein: CAWSGSETQYF
V gene: TRBV10-1; J gene: TRBJ1-5; CDR3 length: 14; CDR3 protein: CASSEGLSVQPQHF
V gene: TRBV5-1; J gene: TRBJ2-7; CDR3 length: 14; CDR3 protein: CASSPGQGPYEQYF
V gene: TRBV11-1; J gene: TRBJ1-5; CDR3 length: 13; CDR3 protein: CASSLAFNQPQHF
V gene: TRBV10-3; J gene: TRBJ1-1; CDR3 length: 13; CDR3 protein: CATADGKNTEAFF
V gene: TRBV5-1; J gene: TRBJ2-7; CDR3 length: 13; CDR3 protein: CASSLSRAGEQYF
V gene: TRBV23-1; J gene: TRBJ2-1; CDR3 length: 14; CDR3 protein: CASIIQSSYNEQFF
V gene: TRBV7-2; J gene: TRBJ2-3; CDR3 length: 13; CDR3 protein: CASSPRPTDTQYF